The 32 T cell receptor beta chains given below trace back to one sample, sequenced in a study of CXCR3-negative and CXCR3-positive naive CD8 T cells. The study made its TRB cDNA libraries by 5' RACE, adding UMI labels. From its re-call of the 5' RACE reads, TCRdb lists each CDR3 protein once, without DNA. The table lists just over 60,000 distinct CDR3 sequences, with 3.5% to 5% in the top ten. The material sequenced was naive CXCR3- CD8+ T cells from blood. Subset described: CD45RO-CCR7+CD27+CD95- naive CD8+ T cells lacking CXCR3 (TNR3-). The receptors shown here come from a human donor in good health. Some clones in this sample may be carry-over from other donors' samples.

This sequence joins TRBV11-2 and TRBJ2-7. This CDR3 has 14 amino acids. Germline V gene sequence: CDR1 SGHAT, CDR2 FQNNGV. This CDR3 reads CASSLLQGSYEQYF.

The chain employs TRBV28 and TRBJ1-1; TCRdb designates TRBD1, a call that cannot be tested without DNA. Germline V gives CDR1 MDHEN, CDR2 SYDVKM. The CDR3 has 14 amino acids. CDR3 residues: CASRSPGVGYEAFF.

V usage is TRBV7-8 and J usage is TRBJ2-3; the TRBD2 assignment by TCRdb is unverifiable without DNA. This CDR3 contains 15 residues. CDR1 is SGHVS and CDR2 is FQNEAQ in the germline V gene. The CDR3 sequence: CASSLSGLAPDTQYF.

CDR3 region: CASSLSGTGDNEQFF. The genes are TRBV7-9 and TRBJ2-1; TCRdb returns TRBD1, unconfirmable since there is no DNA. The CDR3 runs to 15 residues. Germline V gene sequence: CDR1 SEHNR, CDR2 FQNEAQ (reference sequence).

V is TRBV6-6 and J is TRBJ2-7. CDR3 length: 15 residues. Germline V CDR1 and CDR2: MNHNY, SVGAGI (reference sequence). The CDR3: CASSYSIESSYEQYF.

The chain links TRBV14 to TRBJ2-2. The germline V gene encodes CDR1 SGHDN and CDR2 FVKESK. The length of the CDR3 is 14 residues. The CDR3 loop is CASSQEWNTGELFF.

The V gene is TRBV7-9, the J gene TRBJ2-5; TCRdb returns TRBD1, unconfirmable since there is no DNA. The CDR3 contains 21 residues. Germline V lookup: CDR1 SEHNR, CDR2 FQNEAQ (reference sequence). Here the CDR3 reads CASSLDLVTSGTGGLGETQYF.

The genes are TRBV21-1 and TRBJ1-2; there is no DNA to check the TCRdb D call of TRBD1. TRBV21-1 is an annotated pseudogene. The CDR3 sequence is 16 residues long. CDR3 sequence: CASSKAIPDRLYGYTF.

In terms of frequency, this clonotype is medium-sized (0.01 to 0.1%). This chain joins TRBV20-1 and TRBJ2-2; no DNA is available, so the TRBD2 call from TCRdb remains unchecked. This CDR3 is built from 15 residues. Germline-derived CDR1 and CDR2 are DFQATT and SNEGSKA (reference sequence). The CDR3 region is CSANNPGLATGELFF.

The chain has TRBV13 and TRBJ2-1; the D call of TRBD2 rests on TCRdb alone, since no DNA is present to check it. The CDR3 loop spans 18 amino acids. CDR1 is PRHDT and CDR2 is FYEKMQ in the germline V gene (reference sequence). This CDR3 is CASSQGTSEVFSYNEQFF.

The chain links TRBV9 to TRBJ2-3; TCRdb proposes TRBD1, but this gene call is untestable without DNA. The CDR3 is 13 residues long. Germline V gene sequence: CDR1 SGDLS, CDR2 YYNGEE. This CDR3 is CASSVAGGDTQYF.

The rearrangement joins TRBV29-1 to TRBJ1-5; the TCRdb D gene call, TRBD1, has no DNA to confirm it. This CDR3 spans 13 amino acids. CDR1 is SQVTM, CDR2 ANQGSEA, per germline. The CDR3: CSVRWGYDQPQHF.

V and J are TRBV19 and TRBJ1-2. CDR3 length: 15 amino acids. Germline CDR1 is LNHDA and CDR2 is SQIVND (reference sequence). CDR3 loop: CASSISAEARYGYTF.

This CDR3 is CSVAGERGLYEQYF. This chain links TRBV29-1 with TRBJ2-7; TCRdb's assignment of TRBD1 cannot be checked, as there is no DNA. Germline V lookup: CDR1 SQVTM, CDR2 ANQGSEA. CDR3 length equals 14 residues.

The rearrangement joins TRBV7-9 to TRBJ2-7; TCRdb's D call, TRBD1, is unchecked because there is no DNA. Germline-derived CDR1 and CDR2 are SEHNR and FQNEAQ (reference sequence). The CDR3 is made up of 14 amino acids. CDR3 loop: CASSMGGRLYEQYF.

CDR3 protein: CASSPVAYNEQFF. This chain connects TRBV6-1 to TRBJ2-1; the D call of TRBD1 rests on TCRdb alone, since no DNA is present to check it. The CDR3 loop spans 13 amino acids. Germline lookup yields CDR1 MNHNS and CDR2 SASEGT.

The chain links TRBV7-9 to TRBJ2-5; TCRdb's assignment of TRBD1 cannot be checked, as there is no DNA. This CDR3 has 14 residues. Germline assignment: CDR1 SEHNR and CDR2 FQNEAQ (reference sequence). The CDR3 is CASSLAAGRETQYF. Supplemented by reference TRBV7-9 and TRBJ2-5, the full variable domain reads DTGVSQNPRHKITKRGQNVTFRCDPISEHNRLYWYRQTLGQGPEFLTYFQNEAQLEKSRLLSDRFSAERPKGSFSTLEIQRTEQGDSAMYLCASSLAAGRETQYFGPGTRLLVL.

The rearrangement links TRBV20-1 to TRBJ1-6. The V gene's germline CDR1 is DFQATT and CDR2 SNEGSKA (reference sequence). This CDR3 region has 15 residues. CDR3 region: CSAMGGVSGNSPLHF.

The chain couples TRBV6-2 or TRBV6-3 to TRBJ2-2; TCRdb indicates TRBD1, and absent DNA this call remains unverified. Germline CDR1 is MNHEY and CDR2 is SVGEGT. The CDR3 runs to 16 residues. This CDR3 reads CASSYDTRGDTGELFF.

V usage is TRBV9 and J usage is TRBJ2-7; there is no DNA to check the TCRdb D call of TRBD1. This CDR3 comprises 14 residues. The germline gives CDR1 SGDLS, CDR2 YYNGEE. The CDR3 here is CASSERDDAYEQYF.

The genes are TRBV6-2 or TRBV6-3 and TRBJ1-1; lacking DNA, the TRBD1 call made by TCRdb goes unchecked. From germline, CDR1 is MNHEY and CDR2 SVGEGT. CDR3 size: 16 residues. The chain's CDR3 is CASSQPVTEMNTEAFF.

This chain uses TRBV12-3 or TRBV12-4 with TRBJ2-7; TCRdb designates TRBD2, a call that cannot be tested without DNA. CDR3 length: 14 amino acids. This chain's CDR3 is CASSYGSSGHEQYF.

By frequency, this clonotype is medium-sized. The chain joins TRBV7-6 to TRBJ2-5; the D call from TCRdb, TRBD2, cannot be confirmed without DNA. Germline loops: CDR1 SGHVS, CDR2 FNYEAQ. The CDR3 extends over 15 amino acids. CDR3 sequence: CASGWASGGKETQYF.

The chain joins TRBV29-1 to TRBJ2-7. This CDR3 contains 14 residues. The germline gives CDR1 SQVTM, CDR2 ANQGSEA. CDR3 region: CSVEVSATTYEQYF.

This chain joins TRBV28 and TRBJ1-2; the D call of TRBD1 rests on TCRdb alone, since no DNA is present to check it. Germline V gives CDR1 MDHEN, CDR2 SYDVKM. This CDR3 is built from 14 residues. CDR3 loop: CASSSQGAYYGYTF.

V usage is TRBV27 and J usage is TRBJ1-2. This CDR3 spans 13 amino acids. Germline V gene data show CDR1 as MNHEY and CDR2 as SMNVEV (reference sequence). The CDR3 loop is CASSIVFGVGYTF.

The chain is built from TRBV27 and TRBJ1-1; absent DNA, TCRdb's TRBD1 call cannot be checked. The CDR3 covers 15 residues. CDR1 is MNHEY, CDR2 SMNVEV, per germline (reference sequence). CDR3 region: CASSSRTAENTEAFF.

The chain joins TRBV7-9 to TRBJ2-3; TCRdb indicates TRBD1, and absent DNA this call remains unverified. The germline CDR1 and CDR2 sequences are SEHNR and FQNEAQ (reference sequence). The CDR3 covers 13 residues. CDR3 sequence: CASRPGSEGTQYF.

This sequence joins TRBV20-1 and TRBJ1-2; the TRBD1 assignment by TCRdb is unverifiable without DNA. The CDR3 has 12 amino acids. The germline gives CDR1 DFQATT, CDR2 SNEGSKA (reference sequence). The CDR3 sequence is CSARGQGYGYTF.

This chain connects TRBV4-2 to TRBJ2-3; TCRdb outputs TRBD2, but without DNA this stays unchecked. Germline CDR1 is LGHNA and CDR2 is YNFKEQ. The CDR3 is made up of 19 amino acids. The CDR3 spells CASSQGGLAGGPPTDTQYF.

The chain recombines TRBV20-1 with TRBJ1-5; TCRdb calls TRBD1, which cannot be checked without DNA. The CDR3 is made up of 18 amino acids. The germline gives CDR1 DFQATT, CDR2 SNEGSKA (reference sequence). This CDR3 is CSARDSGTPQAVYQPQHF.

This sequence joins TRBV19 and TRBJ1-1. CDR3 size: 14 residues. Germline loops: CDR1 LNHDA, CDR2 SQIVND (reference sequence). This chain's CDR3 is CASSIDLWGLEAFF.